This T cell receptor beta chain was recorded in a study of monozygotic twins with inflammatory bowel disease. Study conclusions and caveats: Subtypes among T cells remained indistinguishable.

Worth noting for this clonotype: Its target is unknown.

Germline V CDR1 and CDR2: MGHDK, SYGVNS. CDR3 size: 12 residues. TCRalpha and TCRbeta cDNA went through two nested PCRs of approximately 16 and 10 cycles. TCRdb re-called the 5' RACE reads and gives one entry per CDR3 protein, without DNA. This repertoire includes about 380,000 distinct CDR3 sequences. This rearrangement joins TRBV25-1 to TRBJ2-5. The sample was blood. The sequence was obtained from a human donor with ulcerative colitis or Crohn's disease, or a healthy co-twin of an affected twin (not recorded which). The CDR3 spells CASSLRSKTQYF.